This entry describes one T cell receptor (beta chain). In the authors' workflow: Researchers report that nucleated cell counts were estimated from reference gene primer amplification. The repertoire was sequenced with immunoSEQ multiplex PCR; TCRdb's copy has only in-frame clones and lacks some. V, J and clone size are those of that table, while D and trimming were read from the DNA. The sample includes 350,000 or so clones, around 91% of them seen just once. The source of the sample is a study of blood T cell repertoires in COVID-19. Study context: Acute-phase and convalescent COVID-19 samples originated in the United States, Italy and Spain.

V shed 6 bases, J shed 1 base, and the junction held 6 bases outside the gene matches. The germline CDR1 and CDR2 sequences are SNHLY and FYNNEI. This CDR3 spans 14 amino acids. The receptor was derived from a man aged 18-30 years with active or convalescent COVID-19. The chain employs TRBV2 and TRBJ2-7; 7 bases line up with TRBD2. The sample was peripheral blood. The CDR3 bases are TGTGCCAGCAGGTTGGCGGGACTATCCTACGAGCAGTACTTC. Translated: CASRLAGLSYEQYF.